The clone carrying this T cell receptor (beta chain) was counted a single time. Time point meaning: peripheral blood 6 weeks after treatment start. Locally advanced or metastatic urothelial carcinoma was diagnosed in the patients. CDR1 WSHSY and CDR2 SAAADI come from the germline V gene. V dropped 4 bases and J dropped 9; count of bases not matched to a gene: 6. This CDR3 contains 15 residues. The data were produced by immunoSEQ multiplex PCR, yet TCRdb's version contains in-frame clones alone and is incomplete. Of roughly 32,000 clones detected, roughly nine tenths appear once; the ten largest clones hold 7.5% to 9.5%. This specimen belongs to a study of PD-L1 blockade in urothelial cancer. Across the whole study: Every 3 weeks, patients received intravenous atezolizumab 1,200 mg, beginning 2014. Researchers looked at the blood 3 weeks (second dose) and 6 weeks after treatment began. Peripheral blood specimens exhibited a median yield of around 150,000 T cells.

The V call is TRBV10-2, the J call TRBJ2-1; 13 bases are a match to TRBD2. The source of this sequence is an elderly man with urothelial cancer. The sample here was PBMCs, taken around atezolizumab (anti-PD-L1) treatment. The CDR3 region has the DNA TGCGCCAGCAGTGGGCGACTAGCGGGAGGTTCTGAGCAGTTCTTC. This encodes CASSGRLAGGSEQFF.